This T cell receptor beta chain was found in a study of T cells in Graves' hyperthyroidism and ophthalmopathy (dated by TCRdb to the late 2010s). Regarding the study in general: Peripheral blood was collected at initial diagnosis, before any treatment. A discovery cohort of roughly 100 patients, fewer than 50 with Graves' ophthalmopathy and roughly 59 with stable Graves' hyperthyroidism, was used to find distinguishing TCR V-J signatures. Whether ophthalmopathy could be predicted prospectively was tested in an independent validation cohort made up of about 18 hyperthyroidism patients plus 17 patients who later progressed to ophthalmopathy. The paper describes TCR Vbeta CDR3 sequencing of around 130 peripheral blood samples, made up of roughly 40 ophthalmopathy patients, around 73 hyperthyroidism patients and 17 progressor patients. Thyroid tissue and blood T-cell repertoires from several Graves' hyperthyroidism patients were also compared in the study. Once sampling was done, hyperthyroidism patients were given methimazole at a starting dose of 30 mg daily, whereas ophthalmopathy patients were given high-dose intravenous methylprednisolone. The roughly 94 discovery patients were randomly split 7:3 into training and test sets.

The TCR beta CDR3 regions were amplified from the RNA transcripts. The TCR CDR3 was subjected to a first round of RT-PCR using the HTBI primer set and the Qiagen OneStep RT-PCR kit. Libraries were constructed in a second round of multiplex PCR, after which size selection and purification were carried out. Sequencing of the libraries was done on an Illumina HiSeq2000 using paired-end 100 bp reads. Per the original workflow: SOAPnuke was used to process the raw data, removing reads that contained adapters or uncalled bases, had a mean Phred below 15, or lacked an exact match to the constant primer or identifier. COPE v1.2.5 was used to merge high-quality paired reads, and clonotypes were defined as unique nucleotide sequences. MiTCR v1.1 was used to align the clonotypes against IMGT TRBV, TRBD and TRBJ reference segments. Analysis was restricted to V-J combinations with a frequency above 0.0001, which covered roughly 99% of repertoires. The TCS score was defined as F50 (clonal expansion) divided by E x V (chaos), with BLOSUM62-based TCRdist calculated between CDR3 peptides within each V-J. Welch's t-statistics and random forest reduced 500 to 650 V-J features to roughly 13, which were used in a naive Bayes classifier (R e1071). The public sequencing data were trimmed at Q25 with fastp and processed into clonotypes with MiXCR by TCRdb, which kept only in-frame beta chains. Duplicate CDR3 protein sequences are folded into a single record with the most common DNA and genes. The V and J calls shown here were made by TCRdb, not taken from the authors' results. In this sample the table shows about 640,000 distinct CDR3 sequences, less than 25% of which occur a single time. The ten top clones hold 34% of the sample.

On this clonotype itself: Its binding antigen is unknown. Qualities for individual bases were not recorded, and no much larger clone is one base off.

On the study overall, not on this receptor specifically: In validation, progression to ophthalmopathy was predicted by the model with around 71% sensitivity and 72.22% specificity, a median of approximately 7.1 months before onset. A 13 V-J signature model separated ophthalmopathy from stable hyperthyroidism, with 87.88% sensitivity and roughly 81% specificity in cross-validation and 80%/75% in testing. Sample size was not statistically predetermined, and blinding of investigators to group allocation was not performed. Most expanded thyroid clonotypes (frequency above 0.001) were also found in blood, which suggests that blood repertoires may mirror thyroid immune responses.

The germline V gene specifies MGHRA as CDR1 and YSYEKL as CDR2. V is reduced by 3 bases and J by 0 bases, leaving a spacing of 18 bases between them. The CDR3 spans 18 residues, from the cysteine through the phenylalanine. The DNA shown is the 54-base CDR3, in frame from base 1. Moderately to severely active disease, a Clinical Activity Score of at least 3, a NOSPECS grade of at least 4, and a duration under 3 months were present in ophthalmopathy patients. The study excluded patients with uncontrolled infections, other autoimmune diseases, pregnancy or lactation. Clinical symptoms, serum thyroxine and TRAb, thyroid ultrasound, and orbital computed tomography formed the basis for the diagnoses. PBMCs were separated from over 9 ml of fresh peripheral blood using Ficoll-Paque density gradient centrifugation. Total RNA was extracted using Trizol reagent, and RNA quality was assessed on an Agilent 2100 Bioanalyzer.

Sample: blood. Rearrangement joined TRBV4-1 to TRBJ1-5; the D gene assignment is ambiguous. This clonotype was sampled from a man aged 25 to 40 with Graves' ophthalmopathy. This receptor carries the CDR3 CASSHPPLQRASNQPQHF. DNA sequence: TGCGCCAGCAGCCACCCCCCGTTGCAGCGGGCTAGCAATCAGCCCCAGCATTTT.